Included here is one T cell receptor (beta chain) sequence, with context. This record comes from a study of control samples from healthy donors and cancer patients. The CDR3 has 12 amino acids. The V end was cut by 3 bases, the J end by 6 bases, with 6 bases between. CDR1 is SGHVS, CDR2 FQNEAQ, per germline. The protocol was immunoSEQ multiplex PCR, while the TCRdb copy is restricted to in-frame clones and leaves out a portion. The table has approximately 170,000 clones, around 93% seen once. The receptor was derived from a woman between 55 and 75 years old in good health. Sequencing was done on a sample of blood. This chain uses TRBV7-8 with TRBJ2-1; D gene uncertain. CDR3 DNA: TGTGCCAGCAGCTTGGTCGGCAATGAGCAGTTCTTC. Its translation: CASSLVGNEQFF.